One and the same sample provided the 8 T cell receptor beta chains below, sequenced in a study of CD8 T cells in Susac syndrome. Reverse transcription of roughly 0.45 to 1 ug RNA used random hexamers. TCRdb called the immunoSEQ multiplex PCR reads again in MiXCR, with one record for every CDR3 protein. This sample has around 280,000 distinct CDR3 sequences, with 70% to 90% found just once. The specimen sequenced was CD8+ T cells from PBMCs. Receptor source: a human donor with multiple sclerosis.

Comment on this clonotype: One junction end does not reproduce the germline sequence, and a read error may be involved. The rearrangement uses TRBV7-7 and TRBJ2-7, with D possibly matching TRBD1 (6 bases). This CDR3 is built from 15 residues. Germline lookup yields CDR1 SSHAT and CDR2 FNYEAQ (reference sequence). This CDR3 reads CASSFNQGSSYEQYF. CDR3 sequence (DNA): TGTGCTAGCAGCTTTAATCAGGGGTCCTCCTACGAGCAGTACTTC.

The chain links TRBV20-1 to TRBJ2-7; D may be TRBD1 or TRBD2 (7 bases each). Looked up from germline, CDR1 is DFQATT and CDR2 is SNEGSKA (reference sequence). Trimming removed 3 bases at V and 6 bases at J, with 18 bases between. This CDR3 contains 14 residues. In nucleotides, the CDR3 is TGCAGTGCTAGGTTGCAGGGGGAGGGCCCCGAGCAGTACTTC. Translated, it gives CSARLQGEGPEQYF.

The chain combines TRBV5-1 with TRBJ2-1; 7 bases agree with TRBD1. Germline V gene sequence: CDR1 SGHRS, CDR2 YFSETQ. The CDR3 contains 13 residues. V shed 0 bases, J shed 7 bases, and the junction held 1 base outside the gene matches. The CDR3 DNA is TGCGCCAGCAGCTTGGTGACAGGGAATGAGCAGTTCTTC. Amino acid sequence: CASSLVTGNEQFF.

The chain carries TRBV4-1 and TRBJ2-7, with D possibly being TRBD2 (5 bases). This CDR3 comprises 15 residues. CDR1 is MGHRA and CDR2 is YSYEKL in the germline V gene. The germline V and J ends were trimmed by 0 bases and 1 base, with 10 bases remaining between them. The DNA of the CDR3 is TGCGCCAGCAGCCAAGATCCCGGGGATTCCTACGAGCAGTACTTC. Translation: CASSQDPGDSYEQYF.

V and J are TRBV30 and TRBJ2-1, with D possibly called TRBD1 or TRBD2 (5 bases each). Trimming took 2 bases from V and 3 from J, leaving 11 bases between them. The CDR3 totals 14 residues. Germline lookup yields CDR1 GTSNPN and CDR2 SVGIG (reference sequence). The CDR3 region has the DNA TGTGCCTGGAGTACCGGGACCCTCTACAATGAGCAGTTCTTC. Amino acids: CAWSTGTLYNEQFF.

The chain uses TRBV7-9 and TRBJ2-1, with 10 bases lining up with TRBD2. This CDR3 has 19 amino acids. The ends lost 5 bases at V and 6 bases at J; junction bases unmatched: 19. CDR1 and CDR2 (germline): SEHNR, FQNEAQ (reference sequence). The DNA for the CDR3 is TGTGCCAGCAGCACTGGACTAGCGGTCTTAAAGGGTGGGGGCAATGAGCAGTTCTTC. This translates into CASSTGLAVLKGGGNEQFF.

Only one count was recorded for this clonotype. The gene calls are TRBV15 and TRBJ2-2; no firm D call. The CDR3 has 17 amino acids. The V and J ends lost 0 bases and 1 base respectively, with 12 bases between them. Germline loops: CDR1 LNHNV, CDR2 YYDKDF (reference sequence). The CDR3 coding sequence is TGTGCCACCAGCAGAGATCGAATGACCCTGAACACCGGGGAGCTGTTTTTT. Its protein product is CATSRDRMTLNTGELFF.

This clonotype was seen once. V and J are TRBV20-1 and TRBJ1-5; the D is unclear. The CDR3 covers 12 residues. Germline V gene sequence: CDR1 DFQATT, CDR2 SNEGSKA (reference sequence). Between the trimmed V and J ends, which lost 5 bases and 0 bases, there was a span of 5 bases. CDR3 amino acids: CSARVSNQPQHF. The CDR3 nucleotides are TGCAGTGCTCGCGTTAGCAATCAGCCCCAGCATTTT.